One and the same sample provided the 29 T cell receptor beta chains below, sequenced in a study of blood T cell repertoires in COVID-19. TCRdb's table, derived via immunoSEQ multiplex PCR, lists solely in-frame clones and lacks some. In the table there are about 49,000 clones, around 87% of which are singletons. The sample was peripheral blood. The receptor source for this set is a man aged 35-49 years with active COVID-19.

In this sample, this clone turned up once. V gene TRBV6-5 combines with J gene TRBJ2-1; TRBD2 aligns across 9 bases. The J segment lost 9 bases and the V segment lost 8 bases, leaving 8 bases of the junction unmatched. The CDR3 is 13 residues long. Germline V gene data show CDR1 as MNHEY and CDR2 as SVGAGI. The CDR3 loop reads CASGVAGVAEQFF. The CDR3 DNA sequence: TGTGCCAGCGGGGTAGCGGGAGTGGCTGAGCAGTTCTTC.

This chain links TRBV19 with TRBJ1-5; possible D gene TRBD1, 5 bases. V dropped 3 bases and J dropped 0 bases, with 12 bases sitting between them. CDR3 length: 16 amino acids. CDR1 and CDR2 (germline): LNHDA, SQIVND (reference sequence). The CDR3 DNA reads TGTGCCAGTAGTATTGTCGGGGGGTATAGCAATCAGCCCCAGCATTTT. Protein product: CASSIVGGYSNQPQHF.

This clone was seen a single time. This chain connects TRBV28 to TRBJ1-5, with 7 bases fitting TRBD1. The V gene end was trimmed by 6 bases and the J gene end by 8 bases; junction bases not matched to a gene: 4. The CDR3 contains 12 residues. CDR1 is MDHEN and CDR2 is SYDVKM in the germline V gene. The CDR3 loop reads CASRGGWKPQHF. As DNA, the CDR3 is TGTGCCAGCAGAGGGGGCTGGAAGCCCCAGCATTTT.

In this sample, this clone turned up once. V usage is TRBV27 and J usage is TRBJ1-6; weak D call: TRBD1 (6 bases). The CDR3 extends over 16 amino acids. The V and J ends lost 4 bases and 9 bases respectively, with 19 bases between them. CDR1 and CDR2 from the germline V gene are MNHEY and SMNVEV (reference sequence). The CDR3 sequence: CASSSGVKGVASPLHF. CDR3 bases: TGTGCCAGCAGTTCAGGGGTAAAGGGGGTTGCTTCACCCCTCCACTTT.

This clone was detected only once. The genes are TRBV19 and TRBJ2-3; no clear D. Germline V CDR1 and CDR2: LNHDA, SQIVND (reference sequence). Between the trimmed V and J ends, which lost 0 bases and 7 bases, there was a span of 11 bases. The CDR3 has 14 amino acids. The DNA of the CDR3 is TGTGCCAGTAGTATAGACCCCACTATAAATACGCAGTATTTT. Its translation: CASSIDPTINTQYF. Full variable domain (missing parts from reference TRBV19 and TRBJ2-3): DGGITQSPKYLFRKEGQNVTLSCEQNLNHDAMYWYRQDPGQGLRLIYYSQIVNDFQKGDIAEGYSVSREKKESFPLTVTSAQKNPTAFYLCASSIDPTINTQYFGPGTRLTVL.

The chain combines TRBV27 with TRBJ1-1; 8 bases are shared with TRBD1. Losses at the gene ends were 2 bases for V and 0 bases for J; bases not matched to a gene: 5. This CDR3 comprises 16 residues. CDR1 is MNHEY and CDR2 is SMNVEV in the germline V gene (reference sequence). The CDR3 here is CASSLRTGSMNTEAFF. In nucleotides, the CDR3 is TGTGCCAGCAGTTTAAGGACAGGGAGTATGAACACTGAAGCTTTCTTT.

The genes are TRBV9 and TRBJ1-2; tentatively, D is TRBD1 (5 bases). V lost 0 bases and J lost 7, with 13 bases in between. Germline V gene data show CDR1 as SGDLS and CDR2 as YYNGEE. The CDR3 extends over 14 amino acids. CDR3 sequence reads: CASSVVDLGGGYTF. CDR3 nucleotides: TGTGCCAGCAGCGTAGTGGATTTGGGGGGTGGCTACACCTTC.

The chain recombines TRBV7-3 with TRBJ2-3; 11 bases are shared with TRBD1. Germline CDR1 reads SGHTA; CDR2 reads FQGTGA. The junction had 6 bases not matched to a gene; V was cut back by 5 bases and J by 8 bases. The CDR3 extends over 14 amino acids. CDR3 coding DNA: TGTGCCAGCAGCCACGGACAGGGGGCCAGTACGCAGTATTTT. It codes for CASSHGQGASTQYF.

The chain combines TRBV27 with TRBJ2-7; D is perhaps TRBD2 (5 bases). The CDR3 loop spans 17 amino acids. Germline values: CDR1 MNHEY, CDR2 SMNVEV (reference sequence). V dropped 4 bases and J dropped 2 bases, with 21 bases sitting between them. CDR3 DNA: TGTGCCAGCAGTTCTTGGGTCCACGGACTGCAAGCCTACGAGCAGTACTTC. Its protein is CASSSWVHGLQAYEQYF.

CDR3 protein: CASSSDPSGLGTDTQYF. The CDR3 DNA reads TGTGCCAGCTCATCCGACCCTAGCGGTCTTGGCACAGATACGCAGTATTTT. V and J are TRBV18 and TRBJ2-3; 7 bases are a match to TRBD2. V lost 5 bases to trimming and J lost 1 base; unmatched junction nucleotides: 12. The CDR3 has 17 residues. In germline, CDR1 is KGHSH, CDR2 LQKENI.

As for this clone: In the same sample, other DNA sequences code for this CDR3. This chain uses TRBV7-2 with TRBJ2-7, with TRBD1 identical over 8 bases. The length of the CDR3 is 14 residues. Trimming at V came to 5 bases and at J to 3 bases, leaving 6 bases not matched to a gene. Germline CDR1 and CDR2: SGHTA and FQGNSA. The CDR3 nucleotides are TGTGCCAGCAGCGGGACAGGTATGGTCTACGAGCAGTACTTC. This translates into CASSGTGMVYEQYF.

The chain links TRBV27 to TRBJ2-1; 7 bases match TRBD2. The V gene end was trimmed by 4 bases and the J gene end by 7 bases; junction bases not matched to a gene: 7. This CDR3 spans 14 amino acids. Germline assignment: CDR1 MNHEY and CDR2 SMNVEV (reference sequence). CDR3 in amino acids: CASSSSAGINEQFF. In nucleotides, the CDR3 is TGTGCCAGCAGTTCATCAGCGGGAATAAATGAGCAGTTCTTC.

V is TRBV4-1 and J is TRBJ2-1; tentatively, D is TRBD2 (6 bases). Germline assignment: CDR1 MGHRA and CDR2 YSYEKL. V was shortened by 0 bases and J by 7 bases, with 16 bases between the two germline ends. This CDR3 is 16 amino acids long. CDR3 in amino acids: CASSQDRGRGWNEQFF. CDR3 sequence (DNA): TGCGCCAGCAGCCAAGATAGAGGACGGGGGTGGAATGAGCAGTTCTTC.

The chain combines TRBV5-5 with TRBJ2-1, with 9 bases matching TRBD1. The J segment lost 9 bases and the V segment lost 6 bases, leaving 10 bases of the junction unmatched. Looked up from germline, CDR1 is SGHKS and CDR2 is YYEKEE (reference sequence). The CDR3 loop spans 14 amino acids. The CDR3, as DNA: TGTGCCAGCACCGCCGGGACAGGGTCACGTGAGCAGTTCTTC. As protein: CASTAGTGSREQFF.

The chain combines TRBV30 with TRBJ1-3, with a tentative D call TRBD1 (5 bases). CDR1 GTSNPN and CDR2 SVGIG come from the germline V gene (reference sequence). The ends were cut back, 4 bases at V and 9 bases at J, with 22 bases in the middle. The CDR3 contains 15 residues. This CDR3 reads CAWTLERAAGGTIYF. The CDR3 bases are TGTGCCTGGACCCTCGAGAGGGCGGCCGGGGGCACCATATATTTT. The full variable domain, in which reference TRBV30 and TRBJ1-3 provide the parts outside the CDR3, is SQTIHQWPATLVQPVGSPLSLECTVEGTSNPNLYWYRQAAGRGLQLLFYSVGIGQISSEVPQNLSASRPQDRQFILSSKKLLLSDSGFYLCAWTLERAAGGTIYFGEGSWLTVV.

The CDR3 region is CASSMGAGGQPQHF. The CDR3 DNA sequence: TGTGCCAGTAGTATGGGGGCAGGGGGTCAGCCCCAGCATTTT. This sequence joins TRBV19 and TRBJ1-5; 7 nucleotides match TRBD1. The CDR3 has 14 amino acids. V was clipped by 3 bases and J by 6 bases; unmatched bases: 5. CDR1 is LNHDA, CDR2 SQIVND, per germline (reference sequence).

This clone was seen only once. The V and J genes are TRBV6-5 and TRBJ2-5; 10 bases are shared with TRBD2. The junction had 9 bases not matched to a gene; V was cut back by 6 bases and J by 5 bases. CDR3 length equals 15 residues. CDR1 and CDR2 from the germline V gene are MNHEY and SVGAGI. The CDR3, as DNA: TGTGCCAGCAGCGCCCTAGCGGGAGTTTGGGAGACCCAGTACTTC. Protein sequence: CASSALAGVWETQYF.

CDR3 nucleotides: TGTGCCAGCAGCCCGGTCGTCAGGGGTGGCTACACCTTC. It codes for CASSPVVRGGYTF. This chain joins TRBV11-2 and TRBJ1-2; D possibly corresponds to TRBD1 (6 bases). Deletions cut 5 bases from V and 7 bases from J, with 14 bases between. This CDR3 has 13 residues. Germline-derived CDR1 and CDR2 are SGHAT and FQNNGV.

The chain combines TRBV27 with TRBJ1-2; 8 bases are shared with TRBD1. The V gene end was trimmed by 5 bases and the J gene end by 4 bases; junction bases not matched to a gene: 6. Germline V gene data show CDR1 as MNHEY and CDR2 as SMNVEV (reference sequence). The CDR3 loop spans 14 amino acids. CDR3 loop: CASSRDRSSYGYTF. CDR3 sequence (DNA): TGTGCCAGCAGTCGGGACAGGTCGAGCTATGGCTACACCTTC.

The chain recombines TRBV5-8 with TRBJ1-1; maybe TRBD1 (6 bases). Trimming stripped 3 bases from V and 6 bases from J, with 18 bases between. Per the germline V gene, CDR1 is SGHTS and CDR2 is YDEGEE. The CDR3 runs to 15 residues. Written as DNA, the CDR3 is TGTGCCAGCAGCTCGCTCTACAGGGTTGCTGCTGAAGCTTTCTTT. Translating gives CASSSLYRVAAEAFF.

The chain employs TRBV29-1 and TRBJ2-3; 7 nucleotides line up with TRBD2. The CDR3 length is 14 residues. With 3 bases clipped from V and 1 base from J, the junction kept 4 bases outside the gene matches. Per the germline V gene, CDR1 is SQVTM and CDR2 is ANQGSEA. The CDR3 loop reads CSVEGLAGTDTQYF. The CDR3 DNA reads TGCAGCGTTGAGGGGCTAGCGGGCACAGATACGCAGTATTTT.

The rearrangement joins TRBV11-2 to TRBJ2-5, with TRBD2 matching 13 bases. In germline, CDR1 is SGHAT, CDR2 FQNNGV. The V gene end was trimmed by 2 bases and the J gene end by 5 bases; junction bases not matched to a gene: 14. The CDR3 contains 19 residues. CDR3 loop: CASSLRLSRTSGSGETQYF. The CDR3 DNA follows: TGTGCCAGCAGCTTAAGGCTCTCGCGGACTAGCGGGAGTGGGGAGACCCAGTACTTC.

This chain joins TRBV20-1 and TRBJ2-7; D remains ambiguous. Germline V gene data show CDR1 as DFQATT and CDR2 as SNEGSKA (reference sequence). V was cut by 3 bases and J by 0 bases, with 12 bases left in between. The CDR3 loop spans 14 amino acids. The CDR3 protein is CSASEQSLSYEQYF. CDR3 sequence (DNA): TGCAGTGCTAGTGAACAGTCCCTCTCCTACGAGCAGTACTTC.

For the CDR3, the DNA is TGTGCCAGTAGTATAGGACCGGGAAACAATGAGCAGTTCTTC. Protein product: CASSIGPGNNEQFF. V is TRBV19 and J is TRBJ2-1, with a tentative D call TRBD2 (5 bases). CDR1 and CDR2 (germline): LNHDA, SQIVND (reference sequence). With 1 base removed from V and 5 bases from J, the gap between germline ends came to 9 bases. CDR3 size: 14 residues.

The chain is built from TRBV20-1 and TRBJ1-1; D is ambiguous. The CDR3 covers 11 residues. The V gene lost 7 bases and the J gene lost 5 bases, with 11 bases spanning the gap. In germline, CDR1 is DFQATT, CDR2 SNEGSKA (reference sequence). Here the CDR3 reads CSEGGLTEAFF. The CDR3 DNA follows: TGCAGTGAGGGAGGGTTAACTGAAGCTTTCTTT.

In this sample, this clone turned up once. The V and J genes are TRBV19 and TRBJ1-5, with D hard to call. The CDR3 sequence is 13 residues long. The V end was cut by 3 bases, the J end by 8 bases, with 11 bases between. Germline V gene data show CDR1 as LNHDA and CDR2 as SQIVND (reference sequence). The CDR3 reads CASSITQREPQHF. CDR3 bases: TGTGCCAGTAGTATTACTCAGAGGGAGCCCCAGCATTTT.

This rearrangement joins TRBV5-1 to TRBJ2-6; a possible D gene is TRBD1 (5 bases). With 7 bases removed from V and 3 bases from J, the gap between germline ends came to 11 bases. There are 14 residues in the CDR3. From germline, CDR1 is SGHRS and CDR2 YFSETQ. As DNA, the CDR3 is TGCGCCAGCTCCGTAGGGGATGGGGCCAACGTCCTGACTTTC. It is translated as CASSVGDGANVLTF.

The CDR3 bases are TGCGCCAGCAGCTTGGAGACGGGAGCCTACGAGCAGTACTTC. It yields the protein CASSLETGAYEQYF. This sequence joins TRBV5-1 and TRBJ2-7; possibly TRBD2 for D (6 bases). Germline values: CDR1 SGHRS, CDR2 YFSETQ. The CDR3 has 14 residues. V was shortened by 0 bases and J by 2 bases, with 9 bases between the two germline ends.

Regarding this clone: Being one base from a much bigger clone, this may be a read error. The sample carries other DNA sequences with the same CDR3. The gene calls are TRBV3-1 (or the pseudogene TRBV3-2) and TRBJ2-3, with TRBD1 matching over 8 bases. V gave up 4 bases and J gave up 3 bases; unmatched junction bases: 6. Germline assignment: CDR1 LGHDT and CDR2 YNNKEL (reference sequence). The CDR3 totals 15 residues. This CDR3 reads CASSPGTGFTDTQYF. The DNA of the CDR3 is TGTGCCAGCAGCCCCGGGACAGGATTTACAGATACGCAGTATTTT.